The rows below give T cell receptor beta chains drawn from one sample of a study of T cell changes during pregnancy in multiple sclerosis. Assay used: immunoSEQ multiplex PCR; TCRdb lists only in-frame clones, some missing. Among under 70,000 clones listed, 85% to 95% were seen once. The sample in question was peripheral blood, obtained in the third trimester of pregnancy. Receptor source: a female donor in good health, enrolled as a control in a pregnancy study. CDR3s include the opening cysteine and the closing phenylalanine or tryptophan. Fields, in order: clone size, J gene, D gene, V gene, CDR3 length, CDR3 DNA, CDR3 protein. D genes are given only for firm matches. The listing skips clone size in some rows; elsewhere it reads once, few, many or a size class.

clone_size: -
j_call: TRBJ2-1
d_call: -
v_call: TRBV9
cdr3_length: 16
cdr3_nt: TGTGCCAGCAGCAACCAGGGCCTAGGGGCCTACAATGAGCAGTTCTTC
cdr3_aa: CASSNQGLGAYNEQFF

clone_size: -
j_call: TRBJ2-2
d_call: -
v_call: TRBV30
cdr3_length: 13
cdr3_nt: TGTGCCCCAGATTCCAGGGAAACCGGGGAGCTGTTTTTT
cdr3_aa: CAPDSRETGELFF

clone_size: -
j_call: TRBJ1-4
d_call: -
v_call: TRBV18
cdr3_length: 15
cdr3_nt: TGTGCCAGCTCACCGAGTAACGGTCGTAATGAAAAACTGTTTTTT
cdr3_aa: CASSPSNGRNEKLFF

clone_size: -
j_call: TRBJ2-1
d_call: -
v_call: TRBV6-5
cdr3_length: 14
cdr3_nt: TGTGCCAGCAGTTACAGGGGCTCCTACAATGAGCAGTTCTTC
cdr3_aa: CASSYRGSYNEQFF

clone_size: -
j_call: TRBJ1-1
d_call: -
v_call: TRBV7-2
cdr3_length: 17
cdr3_nt: TGTGCCAGCAGCTTAGTTTGGTTTGACAGTTTGAACACTGAAGCTTTCTTT
cdr3_aa: CASSLVWFDSLNTEAFF

clone_size: once
j_call: TRBJ2-7
d_call: -
v_call: TRBV11-2
cdr3_length: 15
cdr3_nt: TGTGCCAGCAGCTCTCTCAGGGAACGCCCCTACGAGCAGTACTTC
cdr3_aa: CASSSLRERPYEQYF

clone_size: -
j_call: TRBJ2-5
d_call: -
v_call: TRBV7-3
cdr3_length: 15
cdr3_nt: TGTGCCAGCAGCTTAGCGCCAGGGGCTCAAGAGACCCAGTACTTC
cdr3_aa: CASSLAPGAQETQYF

clone_size: once
j_call: TRBJ1-6
d_call: -
v_call: TRBV2
cdr3_length: 15
cdr3_nt: TGTGCCAGCAGTGAGGAGAGGGAAGGTAATTCACCCCTCCACTTT
cdr3_aa: CASSEEREGNSPLHF

clone_size: -
j_call: TRBJ1-5
d_call: -
v_call: TRBV6-5
cdr3_length: 12
cdr3_nt: TGTGCCAGCAGACAGGGCAATCAGCCCCAGCATTTT
cdr3_aa: CASRQGNQPQHF

clone_size: -
j_call: TRBJ1-2
d_call: -
v_call: TRBV12-5
cdr3_length: 14
cdr3_nt: TGTGCTAGTGGTTTTGGTTTCCTCAGCTATGGCTACACCTTC
cdr3_aa: CASGFGFLSYGYTF

clone_size: -
j_call: TRBJ2-3
d_call: -
v_call: TRBV7-9
cdr3_length: 14
cdr3_nt: TGTGCCAGCAGGGAAGCGTCTTCCACAGATACGCAGTATTTT
cdr3_aa: CASREASSTDTQYF

clone_size: -
j_call: TRBJ1-2
d_call: -
v_call: TRBV2
cdr3_length: 15
cdr3_nt: TGTGCCAGCAGTTGGGACACCGCGGGGGTTTATGGCTACACCTTC
cdr3_aa: CASSWDTAGVYGYTF

clone_size: -
j_call: TRBJ2-5
d_call: TRBD2
v_call: TRBV9
cdr3_length: 16
cdr3_nt: TGTGCCAGCAGCGTATTGATGGCGGGGGGGCGAGAGACCCAGTACTTC
cdr3_aa: CASSVLMAGGRETQYF

clone_size: -
j_call: TRBJ2-6
d_call: TRBD2
v_call: TRBV27
cdr3_length: 18
cdr3_nt: TGTGCCAGCAGCCGCCTCCGGAGCGGGAGCTCTGGGGCCAACGTCCTGACTTTC
cdr3_aa: CASSRLRSGSSGANVLTF

clone_size: -
j_call: TRBJ1-5
d_call: -
v_call: TRBV27
cdr3_length: 13
cdr3_nt: TGTGCCAGCAGCCTAACAGGGCAGGGGCCCCAGCATTTT
cdr3_aa: CASSLTGQGPQHF

clone_size: -
j_call: TRBJ2-2
d_call: -
v_call: TRBV28
cdr3_length: 14
cdr3_nt: TGTGCCAGCAGTTCCCACACTAGTACCGGGGAGCTGTTTTTT
cdr3_aa: CASSSHTSTGELFF

clone_size: -
j_call: TRBJ1-1
d_call: -
v_call: TRBV6-6
cdr3_length: 16
cdr3_nt: TGTGCCAGCAGTTACGACCATTTTAGCCTGAACACTGAAGCTTTCTTT
cdr3_aa: CASSYDHFSLNTEAFF

clone_size: -
j_call: TRBJ2-7
d_call: -
v_call: TRBV7-3
cdr3_length: 14
cdr3_nt: TGTGCCAGCAGCTTAACGCCAGGGGGGTACGAGCAGTACTTC
cdr3_aa: CASSLTPGGYEQYF

clone_size: -
j_call: TRBJ2-2
d_call: -
v_call: TRBV10-3
cdr3_length: 16
cdr3_nt: TGTGCCATCAGTGAGTCTTCCAGCGGCCACACCGGGGAGCTGTTTTTT
cdr3_aa: CAISESSSGHTGELFF

clone_size: -
j_call: TRBJ1-2
d_call: -
v_call: TRBV7-2
cdr3_length: 15
cdr3_nt: TGTGCCAGCAGCCCGTTAGTTGGTTATAACTATGGCTACACCTTC
cdr3_aa: CASSPLVGYNYGYTF

clone_size: -
j_call: TRBJ2-3
d_call: -
v_call: TRBV18
cdr3_length: 17
cdr3_nt: TGTGCCAGCTCACCAATCGAACAGGGAGGGGCCCCAGATACGCAGTATTTT
cdr3_aa: CASSPIEQGGAPDTQYF

clone_size: -
j_call: TRBJ1-5
d_call: TRBD1
v_call: TRBV18
cdr3_length: 16
cdr3_nt: TGTGCCAGCTCAAGGACCGGGACAGGGGAAAATCAGCCCCAGCATTTT
cdr3_aa: CASSRTGTGENQPQHF

clone_size: -
j_call: TRBJ1-4
d_call: TRBD1
v_call: TRBV5-6
cdr3_length: 15
cdr3_nt: TGTGCCAGCAGCCTTAGACAGGGCTCGAATGAAAAACTGTTTTTT
cdr3_aa: CASSLRQGSNEKLFF

clone_size: -
j_call: TRBJ2-5
d_call: TRBD2
v_call: TRBV15
cdr3_length: 15
cdr3_nt: TGTGCCACCAGCAGGGAACTAGCGGGCCAAGAGACCCAGTACTTC
cdr3_aa: CATSRELAGQETQYF

clone_size: -
j_call: TRBJ2-1
d_call: -
v_call: TRBV21-1
cdr3_length: 15
cdr3_nt: TGTGCCAGCAGCAAAGAGGGACTAGGGGGCAATGAGCAGTTCTTC
cdr3_aa: CASSKEGLGGNEQFF

clone_size: -
j_call: TRBJ1-2
d_call: TRBD1
v_call: TRBV19
cdr3_length: 12
cdr3_nt: TGTGCCAGTAGTATCGCAGGGGGAGGCTACACCTTC
cdr3_aa: CASSIAGGGYTF

clone_size: -
j_call: TRBJ1-6
d_call: -
v_call: TRBV6-5
cdr3_length: 14
cdr3_nt: TGTGCCAGCAGTTACGACAGGTTACCTTCACCCCTCCACTTT
cdr3_aa: CASSYDRLPSPLHF

clone_size: -
j_call: TRBJ2-1
d_call: TRBD2
v_call: TRBV14
cdr3_length: 19
cdr3_nt: TGTGCCAGCAGCCAAGGCTGGCTAGCGGGGGACCTCTCCTACAATGAGCAGTTCTTC
cdr3_aa: CASSQGWLAGDLSYNEQFF

clone_size: once
j_call: TRBJ1-5
d_call: -
v_call: TRBV15
cdr3_length: 20
cdr3_nt: TGTGCCACCAGCAGAGCCGCCGGGCGGGAGTGGTTGAGGGGCTGGCAGCCCCAGCATTTT
cdr3_aa: CATSRAAGREWLRGWQPQHF

clone_size: -
j_call: TRBJ2-5
d_call: -
v_call: TRBV27
cdr3_length: 13
cdr3_nt: TGTGCCAGCAGTATGGCTAAAGGGGGGACCCAGTACTTC
cdr3_aa: CASSMAKGGTQYF

clone_size: once
j_call: TRBJ2-3
d_call: -
v_call: TRBV28
cdr3_length: 15
cdr3_nt: TGTGCCAGCAGCTTGGGAGCGACCAACACAGATACGCAGTATTTT
cdr3_aa: CASSLGATNTDTQYF

clone_size: once
j_call: TRBJ2-5
d_call: -
v_call: TRBV5-6
cdr3_length: 11
cdr3_nt: TGTGCCAGCAGCTTCTCAGAGACCCAGTACTTC
cdr3_aa: CASSFSETQYF

clone_size: -
j_call: TRBJ2-1
d_call: -
v_call: TRBV5-3
cdr3_length: 12
cdr3_nt: TGTGCCAGAAGCGTGTGGGAGAATGAGCAGTTCTTC
cdr3_aa: CARSVWENEQFF

clone_size: -
j_call: TRBJ2-7
d_call: -
v_call: TRBV11-2
cdr3_length: 11
cdr3_nt: TGTGCCAGCAGCTTAAATTACGGGCAGTACTTC
cdr3_aa: CASSLNYGQYF